A selection of T cell receptor beta chains follows, all from one sample in a study of response to subunit inactivated influenza vaccine. TCRdb redid the calling of the RT-PCR reads with MiXCR, one entry per CDR3 protein. This sample yields about 780,000 distinct CDR3 sequences, of which approximately 17% are seen a single time; under 13% belongs to the top ten. Sequenced here: PBMCs from blood, sampled 4 to 6 days after vaccination. These receptor sequences come from a man between 45 and 60 years old who received an inactivated influenza vaccine. CDR3s include the opening cysteine and the closing phenylalanine or tryptophan. The order of the fields is V gene, clone size, D gene, J gene, CDR3 protein, CDR3 DNA. The D gene is left open where the match is weak. Clone sizes are given selectively: once, few, many, or a class where the clone is expanded.

TRBV11-3	.	.	TRBJ2-7	CASSLARDNEQYF	TGTGCCAGCAGCTTAGCCAGGGACAACGAGCAGTACTTC
TRBV10-3	few	.	TRBJ1-1	CAISDRGGTEAFF	TGTGCCATCAGTGATCGGGGGGGGACTGAAGCTTTCTTT
TRBV21-1	.	.	TRBJ1-5	CASTPAGSGNQPQHF	TGTGCCAGCACCCCTGCGGGATCGGGCAATCAGCCCCAGCATTTT
TRBV20-1	.	.	TRBJ2-1	CSARGTSFKYNEQFF	TGCAGTGCTAGAGGAACTAGCTTTAAGTACAATGAGCAGTTCTTC
TRBV4-1	many	TRBD2	TRBJ2-3	CASSLSGVEADTQYF	TGCGCCAGCAGCCTTAGCGGGGTGGAGGCAGATACGCAGTATTTT
TRBV7-2	few	TRBD2	TRBJ2-5	CASTSRLAGAETQYF	TGTGCCAGCACCTCTCGACTAGCGGGAGCAGAGACCCAGTACTTC
TRBV20-1	few	.	TRBJ2-1	CSARRGPGSYNEQFF	TGCAGTGCTAGAAGGGGTCCTGGCTCCTACAATGAGCAGTTCTTC
TRBV28	.	.	TRBJ1-1	CASSFPTPEAFF	TGTGCCAGCAGTTTTCCCACACCTGAAGCTTTCTTT
TRBV7-2	.	.	TRBJ2-1	CASSLDGRGNEQFF	TGTGCCAGCAGCTTAGATGGCAGGGGAAATGAGCAGTTCTTC
TRBV7-2	few	.	TRBJ2-4	CASSLYGANIQYF	TGTGCCAGCAGCTTATATGGCGCCAACATTCAGTACTTC
TRBV9	few	.	TRBJ2-6	CASSVAGSGANVLTF	TGTGCCAGCAGCGTAGCCGGCTCTGGGGCCAACGTCCTGACTTTC
TRBV20-1	many	.	TRBJ2-2	CSARDLQGGGELFF	TGCAGTGCTAGAGATTTACAGGGAGGCGGGGAGCTGTTTTTT
TRBV12-3/TRBV12-4	few	.	TRBJ2-2	CASSSPRGTGELFF	TGTGCCAGCAGTTCCCCCAGGGGCACCGGGGAGCTGTTTTTT
TRBV12-3/TRBV12-4	.	TRBD2	TRBJ2-1	CASRGLAGGRVNEQFF	TGTGCCAGCAGGGGACTAGCGGGAGGACGGGTCAATGAGCAGTTCTTC
TRBV7-3	few	.	TRBJ2-7	CASSLVITGYPLDREQYF	TGTGCCAGCAGCTTAGTGATAACAGGATACCCACTCGACCGTGAGCAGTACTTC
TRBV5-1	.	.	TRBJ2-2	CASSLAWPGNTGELFF	TGCGCCAGCAGCTTGGCCTGGCCGGGGAACACCGGGGAGCTGTTTTTT
TRBV7-9	.	.	TRBJ2-7	CASSQDSHYEQYF	TGTGCCAGCAGCCAGGACAGTCACTACGAGCAGTACTTC
TRBV7-9	many	TRBD2	TRBJ2-1	CASSPGVAGYNEQFF	TGTGCCAGCAGTCCCGGGGTAGCGGGTTACAATGAGCAGTTCTTC